One sample yielded the 18 T cell receptor beta chains listed below, sequenced in a study of early T cells in non-severe SARS-CoV-2 infection. TCRdb processed the 5' RACE reads anew with MiXCR; each CDR3 protein has one entry. The sample contains about 22,000 distinct CDR3 sequences, about 5% of which appear only once. Material: whole blood. These receptors came from an adult who was a healthcare worker with PCR-confirmed SARS-CoV-2 infection or an uninfected control (not recorded which).

In this sample, this clonotype turned up many times. The rearrangement joins TRBV28 to TRBJ2-2; weak D call: TRBD2 (5 bases). Trimming left V 3 bases short and J 6 bases short, with 14 bases between. The CDR3 loop spans 15 amino acids. Germline assignment: CDR1 MDHEN and CDR2 SYDVKM. CDR3 region: CASSFVLTGSGELFF. CDR3 DNA: TGTGCCAGCAGTTTCGTCCTCACGGGATCCGGGGAGCTGTTTTTT.

This clonotype was recorded at least ten times. The rearrangement uses TRBV18 and TRBJ2-1; D tentatively reads TRBD1 or TRBD2 (5 bases each). The CDR3 length is 15 residues. V lost 0 bases, J lost 2 bases, and 8 bases lay in between. Germline-derived CDR1 and CDR2 are KGHSH and LQKENI. CDR3 sequence: CASSPPEGTYNEQFF. The DNA for the CDR3 is TGTGCCAGCTCACCACCTGAGGGGACCTACAATGAGCAGTTCTTC.

This clonotype is medium-sized. The CDR3 sequence is CASSSPRQGVRALHF. CDR3 nucleotide sequence: TGTGCCAGCAGCTCCCCTCGACAGGGCGTAAGGGCCCTCCACTTT. The chain recombines TRBV11-2 with TRBJ1-6, with 7 bases matching TRBD1. This CDR3 spans 15 amino acids. Germline V CDR1 and CDR2: SGHAT, FQNNGV. Germline trimming cut 4 bases from V and 14 bases from J; bases unmatched to any gene: 14.

The chain links TRBV29-1 to TRBJ1-1, with 7 bases identical to TRBD1. Germline loops: CDR1 SQVTM, CDR2 ANQGSEA. The CDR3 loop spans 14 amino acids. V lost 4 bases and J lost 0; bases outside the gene matches: 5. CDR3 sequence (DNA): TGCAGCGTTGTGAGGACAGGCCTGAACACTGAAGCTTTCTTT. Translated, it gives CSVVRTGLNTEAFF.

This clonotype was found many times. This chain joins TRBV7-3 and TRBJ2-3, with D perhaps TRBD2 (6 bases). The CDR3 runs 17 residues. Looked up from germline, CDR1 is SGHTA and CDR2 is FQGTGA. V lost 5 bases, J lost 2 bases, and 20 bases lay in between. CDR3 amino acids: CASSRNPGTGSTDTQYF. CDR3 DNA: TGTGCCAGCAGCCGCAACCCCGGGACTGGATCCACAGATACGCAGTATTTT.

In this sample, this clonotype turned up many times. The chain links TRBV12-3 or TRBV12-4 to TRBJ1-5, with 7 bases aligning to TRBD1. CDR3 length equals 14 residues. Trimming at V came to 6 bases and at J to 2 bases, leaving 4 bases not matched to a gene. In nucleotides, the CDR3 is TGTGCCAGCAGACCGGGACAGCGCAATCAGCCCCAGCATTTT. The encoded protein is CASRPGQRNQPQHF.

This chain joins TRBV4-1 and TRBJ2-7; D may be TRBD1 (5 bases). V shed 0 bases and J shed 3 bases, with 15 bases lying between them. The V gene's germline CDR1 is MGHRA and CDR2 YSYEKL. CDR3 length equals 16 residues. The DNA for the CDR3 is TGCGCCAGCAGCCAAGATCTACGACAGCCGAACTACGAGCAGTACTTC. This encodes CASSQDLRQPNYEQYF.

This clonotype has at least ten counts. The rearrangement joins TRBV7-2 to TRBJ2-3; tentatively, D is TRBD2 (6 bases). CDR1 and CDR2 from the germline V gene are SGHTA and FQGNSA. The CDR3 is 15 residues long. The V end lost 3 bases, the J end lost 4 bases, and 14 bases lay between the germline ends. Here the CDR3 DNA reads TGTGCCAGCAGCTTCCAGGGTCTAGCGCCAGATACGCAGTATTTT. It translates to CASSFQGLAPDTQYF.

This chain links TRBV18 with TRBJ1-3; D unclear. Per the germline V gene, CDR1 is KGHSH and CDR2 is LQKENI. The CDR3 extends over 20 amino acids. Trimming took off 2 bases at V and 2 bases at J, with 25 bases between the two ends. The CDR3 is CASSPFLLGQGGKTGNTIYF. The CDR3 DNA reads TGTGCCAGCTCACCATTCCTCCTAGGTCAAGGCGGAAAGACTGGAAACACCATATATTTT.

Many counts were recorded for this clonotype. The CDR3, as DNA: TGTGCCAGCAGCTTTCCGCAGGGGTACACCGGGGAGCTGTTTTTT. It encodes CASSFPQGYTGELFF. This chain joins TRBV11-2 and TRBJ2-2; perhaps TRBD1 as D (6 bases). CDR1 is SGHAT and CDR2 is FQNNGV in the germline V gene. The CDR3 sequence is 15 residues long. The V gene lost 3 bases and the J gene lost 3 bases, with 11 bases spanning the gap.

This clonotype showed up many times. The CDR3 ends on some other residue instead of the conserved phenylalanine or tryptophan, so this is likely a read error. The DNA is left out, because the CDR3 cannot be placed on it with certainty; the CDR3 is given as TCRdb lists it. This chain links TRBV11-2 with TRBJ2-1; TRBD2 is the table's D call, not checked against the DNA. The CDR3 spans 11 amino acids, including both terminal residues. Germline CDR1 reads SGHAT; CDR2 reads FQNNGV. The CDR3 loop is CASSSYAGLAV.

This clonotype was counted only a few times. V is TRBV29-1 and J is TRBJ2-7; D is undetermined. This CDR3 is 14 amino acids long. In germline, CDR1 is SQVTM, CDR2 ANQGSEA. Trimming pared 8 bases from V and 0 bases from J, leaving 17 bases between. Written as DNA, the CDR3 is TGCAGCAGATGCGCGCCTGATAGCTCCTACGAGCAGTACTTC. This codes for CSRCAPDSSYEQYF.

This clonotype came up many times. This chain joins TRBV7-2 and TRBJ1-1, with 7 positions matching TRBD1. This CDR3 spans 15 amino acids. Germline V gene data show CDR1 as SGHTA and CDR2 as FQGNSA. The trim removed 4 bases at V and 0 bases at J, leaving 5 bases unmatched. This CDR3 reads CASSYTGAMNTEAFF. In nucleotides, the CDR3 is TGTGCCAGCAGCTACACAGGGGCGATGAACACTGAAGCTTTCTTT.

This clonotype was detected ten times or more. The rearrangement uses TRBV28 and TRBJ1-2; 8 nucleotides align to TRBD1. The CDR3 sequence is 16 residues long. Germline V gene sequence: CDR1 MDHEN, CDR2 SYDVKM. V lost 3 bases and J lost 2; bases outside the gene matches: 8. The CDR3 is CASSLSPGQANYGYTF. The CDR3 DNA reads TGTGCCAGCAGTTTGTCCCCGGGACAGGCCAACTATGGCTACACCTTC.

The sample holds a few counts of this clonotype. The junction differs from germline at one of its ends, possibly a read error. The V call is TRBV6-2 or TRBV6-3, the J call TRBJ2-1, with a possible D match to TRBD2 (5 bases). This CDR3 contains 11 residues. CDR1 and CDR2 (germline): MNHEY, SVGEGT. CDR3 nucleotides: TGCGCCAGCGCGGGCGGGAATGAGCAGTTCTTC. It specifies CASAGGNEQFF.

In its sample, this clonotype was seen many times. The genes are TRBV13 and TRBJ1-1, with a possible D match to TRBD1 (6 bases). The CDR3 length is 14 residues. CDR1 is PRHDT, CDR2 FYEKMQ, per germline (reference sequence). V lost 5 bases, J lost 3 bases, and 13 bases lay in between. The CDR3: CASSKPGVHTEAFF. The CDR3 coding sequence is TGTGCCAGCAGCAAACCAGGGGTACACACTGAAGCTTTCTTT.

This clonotype was recorded at least ten times. The rearrangement links TRBV24-1 to TRBJ2-1; D may be TRBD2 (6 bases). Germline values: CDR1 KGHDR, CDR2 SFDVKD. CDR3 size: 15 residues. Trimming removed 6 bases from V and 0 bases from J, with 11 bases in between. CDR3: CATSPDGSSYNEQFF. CDR3 coding DNA: TGTGCCACCAGTCCGGACGGGAGCTCCTACAATGAGCAGTTCTTC.

This clonotype was detected ten times or more. V gene TRBV7-9 combines with J gene TRBJ1-6; 7 bases align to TRBD1. The CDR3 length is 16 residues. Germline lookup yields CDR1 SEHNR and CDR2 FQNEAQ (reference sequence). Trimming cost V 1 base and J 7 bases; bases outside gene matches: 7. The chain's CDR3 is CASSLGSTGTNSPLHF. In DNA form, the CDR3 reads TGTGCCAGCAGCTTAGGTTCGACAGGGACAAATTCACCCCTCCACTTT.